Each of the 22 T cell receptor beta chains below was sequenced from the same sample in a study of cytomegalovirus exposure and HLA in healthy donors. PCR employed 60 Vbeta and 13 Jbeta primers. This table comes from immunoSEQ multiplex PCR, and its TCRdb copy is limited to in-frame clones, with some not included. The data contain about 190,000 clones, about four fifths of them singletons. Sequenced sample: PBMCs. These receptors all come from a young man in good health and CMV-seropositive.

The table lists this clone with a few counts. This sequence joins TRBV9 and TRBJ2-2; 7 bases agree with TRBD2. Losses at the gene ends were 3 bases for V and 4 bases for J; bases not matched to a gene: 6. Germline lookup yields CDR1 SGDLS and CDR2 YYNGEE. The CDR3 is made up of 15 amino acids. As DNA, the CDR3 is TGTGCCAGCAGCGGATCCGGGGGGTTCACCGGGGAGCTGTTTTTT. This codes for CASSGSGGFTGELFF.

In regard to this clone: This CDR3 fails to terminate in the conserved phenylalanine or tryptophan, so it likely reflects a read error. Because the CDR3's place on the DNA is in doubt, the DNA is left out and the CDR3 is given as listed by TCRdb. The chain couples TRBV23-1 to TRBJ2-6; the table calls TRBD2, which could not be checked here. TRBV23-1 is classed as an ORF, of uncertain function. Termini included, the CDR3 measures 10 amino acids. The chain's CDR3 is CASSQGETLG.

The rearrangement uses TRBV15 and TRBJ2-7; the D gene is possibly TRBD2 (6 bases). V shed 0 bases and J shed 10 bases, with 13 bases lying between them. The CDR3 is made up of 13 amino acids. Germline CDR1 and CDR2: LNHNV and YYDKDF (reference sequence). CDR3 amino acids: CATSRDTELAQYF. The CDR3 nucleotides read TGTGCCACCAGCAGAGATACGGAACTAGCTCAGTACTTC.

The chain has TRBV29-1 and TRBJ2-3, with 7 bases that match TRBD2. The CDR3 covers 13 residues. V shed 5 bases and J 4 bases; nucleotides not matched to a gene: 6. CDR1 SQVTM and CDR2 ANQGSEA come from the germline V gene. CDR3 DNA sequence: TGCAGCGTTCGCCAGGGAGGGTCAGATACGCAGTATTTT. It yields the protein CSVRQGGSDTQYF.

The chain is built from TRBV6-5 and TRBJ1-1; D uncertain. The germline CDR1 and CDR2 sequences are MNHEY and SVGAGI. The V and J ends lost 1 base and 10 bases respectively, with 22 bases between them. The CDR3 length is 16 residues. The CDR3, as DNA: TGTGCCAGCAGTTACTTGGCGCCCGGACGCCCGGAGGGAGCTTTCTTT. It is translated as CASSYLAPGRPEGAFF.

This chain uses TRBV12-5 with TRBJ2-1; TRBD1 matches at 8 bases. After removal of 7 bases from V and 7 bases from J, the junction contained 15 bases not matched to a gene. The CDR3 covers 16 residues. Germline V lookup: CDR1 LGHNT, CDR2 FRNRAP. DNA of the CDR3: TGTGCTAGTGCCCAAGACAGGGGAAGGGGACTGAATGAGCAGTTCTTC. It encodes CASAQDRGRGLNEQFF.

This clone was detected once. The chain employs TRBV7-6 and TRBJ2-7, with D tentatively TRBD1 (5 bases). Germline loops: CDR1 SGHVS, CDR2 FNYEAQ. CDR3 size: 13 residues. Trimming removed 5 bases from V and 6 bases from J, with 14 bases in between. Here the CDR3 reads CASSRSYQGEQYF. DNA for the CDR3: TGTGCCAGCAGCCGCTCTTATCAGGGCGAGCAGTACTTC.

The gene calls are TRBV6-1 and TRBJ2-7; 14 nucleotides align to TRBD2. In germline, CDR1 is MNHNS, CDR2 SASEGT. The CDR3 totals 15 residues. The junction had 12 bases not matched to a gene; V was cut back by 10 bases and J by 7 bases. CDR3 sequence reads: CATGSGTSGSWEQYF. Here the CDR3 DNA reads TGTGCCACAGGTTCCGGGACTAGCGGGAGCTGGGAGCAGTACTTC.

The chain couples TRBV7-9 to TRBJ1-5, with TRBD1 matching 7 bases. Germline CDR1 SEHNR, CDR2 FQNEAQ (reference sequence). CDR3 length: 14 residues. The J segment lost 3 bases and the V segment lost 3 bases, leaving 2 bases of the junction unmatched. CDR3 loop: CASSLTGFNQPQHF. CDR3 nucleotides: TGTGCCAGCAGCTTGACAGGGTTCAATCAGCCCCAGCATTTT.

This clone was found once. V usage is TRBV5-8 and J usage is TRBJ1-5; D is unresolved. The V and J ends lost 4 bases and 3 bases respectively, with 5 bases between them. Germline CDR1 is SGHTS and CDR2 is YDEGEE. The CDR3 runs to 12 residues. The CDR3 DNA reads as TGTGCCAGCAGCCCTTACAATCAGCCCCAGCATTTT. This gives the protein CASSPYNQPQHF.

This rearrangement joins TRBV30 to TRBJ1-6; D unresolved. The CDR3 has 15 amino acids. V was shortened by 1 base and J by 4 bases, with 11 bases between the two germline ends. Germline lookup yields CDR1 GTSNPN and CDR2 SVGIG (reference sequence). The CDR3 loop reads CAWSGIELYNSPLHF. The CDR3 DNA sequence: TGTGCCTGGAGTGGAATCGAGTTGTATAATTCACCCCTCCACTTT.

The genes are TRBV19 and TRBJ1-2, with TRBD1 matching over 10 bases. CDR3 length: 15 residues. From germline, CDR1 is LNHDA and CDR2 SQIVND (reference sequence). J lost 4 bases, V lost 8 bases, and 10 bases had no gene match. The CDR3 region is CASQTRDRGAYGYTF. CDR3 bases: TGTGCCAGTCAAACCCGGGACAGGGGCGCCTATGGCTACACCTTC.

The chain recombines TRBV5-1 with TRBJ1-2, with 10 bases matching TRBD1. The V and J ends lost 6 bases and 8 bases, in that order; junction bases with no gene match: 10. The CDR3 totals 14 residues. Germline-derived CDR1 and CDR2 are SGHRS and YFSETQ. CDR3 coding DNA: TGCGCCAGCAACGCAATGGGGACAGGGGTCGGCTACACCTTC. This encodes CASNAMGTGVGYTF.

CDR3 sequence reads: CASRGGRGYTF. CDR3 nucleotides: TGTGCCAGCAGAGGGGGCCGTGGCTACACCTTC. The chain carries TRBV6-4 and TRBJ1-2; 7 bases match TRBD1. Germline lookup yields CDR1 MRHNA and CDR2 SNTAGT. J was trimmed by 7 bases and V by 6 bases; bases with no gene match: 2. The CDR3 is 11 amino acids.

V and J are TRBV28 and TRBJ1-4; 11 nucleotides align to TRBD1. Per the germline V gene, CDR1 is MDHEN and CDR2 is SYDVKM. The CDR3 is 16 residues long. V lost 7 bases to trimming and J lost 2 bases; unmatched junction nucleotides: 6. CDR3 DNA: TGTGCCAGCAAAGGGACAGGGGGTTTGACTAATGAAAAACTGTTTTTT. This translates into CASKGTGGLTNEKLFF.

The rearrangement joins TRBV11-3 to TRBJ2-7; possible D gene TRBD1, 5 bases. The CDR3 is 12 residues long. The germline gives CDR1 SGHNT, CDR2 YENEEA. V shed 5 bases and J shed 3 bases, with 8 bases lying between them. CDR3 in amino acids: CASSHQGYEQYF. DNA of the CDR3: TGTGCCAGCAGCCACCAGGGCTACGAGCAGTACTTC.

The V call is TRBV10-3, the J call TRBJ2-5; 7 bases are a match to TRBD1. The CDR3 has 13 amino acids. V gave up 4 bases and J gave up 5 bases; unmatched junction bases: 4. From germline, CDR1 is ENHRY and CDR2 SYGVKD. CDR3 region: CAISVRGHETQYF. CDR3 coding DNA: TGTGCCATCAGTGTTAGGGGGCACGAGACCCAGTACTTC.

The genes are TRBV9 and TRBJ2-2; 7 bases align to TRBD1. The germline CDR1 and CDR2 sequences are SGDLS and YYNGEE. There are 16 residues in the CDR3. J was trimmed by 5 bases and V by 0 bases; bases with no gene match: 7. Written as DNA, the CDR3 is TGTGCCAGCAGCGTAGTTTCAGGGGGATGGACCGGGGAGCTGTTTTTT. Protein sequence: CASSVVSGGWTGELFF.

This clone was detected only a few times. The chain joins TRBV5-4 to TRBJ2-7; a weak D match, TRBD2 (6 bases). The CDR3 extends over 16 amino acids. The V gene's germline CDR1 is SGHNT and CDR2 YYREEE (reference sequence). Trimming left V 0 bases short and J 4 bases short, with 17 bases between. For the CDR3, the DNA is TGTGCCAGCAGCTTGGCCCTGAATTCCGGGAGTTACGAGCAGTACTTC. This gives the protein CASSLALNSGSYEQYF.

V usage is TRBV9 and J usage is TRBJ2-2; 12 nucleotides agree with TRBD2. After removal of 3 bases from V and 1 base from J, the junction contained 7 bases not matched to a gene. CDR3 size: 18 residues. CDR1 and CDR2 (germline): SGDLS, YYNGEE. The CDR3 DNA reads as TGTGCCAGCAGCGCCTTACTAGCGGGAGGCCGGAACACCGGGGAGCTGTTTTTT. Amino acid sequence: CASSALLAGGRNTGELFF.

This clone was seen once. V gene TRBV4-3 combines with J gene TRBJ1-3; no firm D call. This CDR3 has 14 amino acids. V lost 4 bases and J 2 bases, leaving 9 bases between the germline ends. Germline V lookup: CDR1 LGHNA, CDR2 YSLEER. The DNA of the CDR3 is TGCGCCAGCAGCCTCGGGGAACCTGGAAACACCATATATTTT. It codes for CASSLGEPGNTIYF.

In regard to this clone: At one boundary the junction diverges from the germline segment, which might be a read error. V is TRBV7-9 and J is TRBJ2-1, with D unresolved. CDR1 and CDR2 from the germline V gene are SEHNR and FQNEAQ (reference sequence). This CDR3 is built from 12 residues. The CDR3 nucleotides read TGTTCCAGCAGCCTATCGTACAATGAGCAGTTCTTC. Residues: CSSSLSYNEQFF.